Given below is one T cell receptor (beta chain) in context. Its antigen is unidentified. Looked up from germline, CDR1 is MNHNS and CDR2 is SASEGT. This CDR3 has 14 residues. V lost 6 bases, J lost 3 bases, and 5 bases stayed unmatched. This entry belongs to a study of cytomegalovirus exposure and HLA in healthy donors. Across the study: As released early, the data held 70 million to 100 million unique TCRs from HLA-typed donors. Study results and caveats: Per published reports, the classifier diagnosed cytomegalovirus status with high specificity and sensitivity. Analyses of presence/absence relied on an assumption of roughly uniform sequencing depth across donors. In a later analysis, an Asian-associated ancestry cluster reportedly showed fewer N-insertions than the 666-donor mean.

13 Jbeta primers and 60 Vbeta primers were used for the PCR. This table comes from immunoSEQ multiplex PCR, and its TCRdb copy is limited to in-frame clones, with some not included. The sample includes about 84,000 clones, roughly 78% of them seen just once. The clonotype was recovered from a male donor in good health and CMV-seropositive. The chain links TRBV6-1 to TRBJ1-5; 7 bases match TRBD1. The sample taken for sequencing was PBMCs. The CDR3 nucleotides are TGTGCCAGCAGCTACAGGGGCCCCAATCAGCCCCAGCATTTT. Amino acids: CASSYRGPNQPQHF.